The clone carrying this T cell receptor (beta chain) appeared a few times. Germline CDR1 and CDR2: SGHRS and YFSETQ. The CDR3 contains 13 residues. V gave up 0 bases and J gave up 8 bases, with 11 bases separating them. TCRdb re-called the RACE reads with MiXCR, one entry per CDR3 protein. Of about 120,000 distinct CDR3 sequences in the sample, about 13% were seen once. As for time point: patch test 1, 2 weeks after DPC sensitization. The treatment was: therapeutic diphenylcyclopropenone sensitization with weekly scalp DPC. The donor pool consisted of alopecia patients aged 18 to 70 years, considered suitable for DPC. The entry originates in a study of human T cells and chemical hapten exposure. For the study at large: Diphenylcyclopropenone doses were given weekly to the scalps of patients across the roughly 22-week study. Upper back patch tests used 0.01% DPC, scored after 6 days.

The material sequenced was whole blood, taken in connection with sensitization to the hapten diphenylcyclopropenone (DPC). The rearrangement links TRBV5-1 to TRBJ1-2, with D possibly being TRBD1 (5 bases). The receptor comes from a man between 18 and 35 years old with alopecia areata. Some clones in this sample may be carry-over from other donors' samples. The CDR3 reads CASSLAGRSGYTF. CDR3 sequence (DNA): TGCGCCAGCAGCTTGGCAGGGAGGAGCGGCTACACCTTC.